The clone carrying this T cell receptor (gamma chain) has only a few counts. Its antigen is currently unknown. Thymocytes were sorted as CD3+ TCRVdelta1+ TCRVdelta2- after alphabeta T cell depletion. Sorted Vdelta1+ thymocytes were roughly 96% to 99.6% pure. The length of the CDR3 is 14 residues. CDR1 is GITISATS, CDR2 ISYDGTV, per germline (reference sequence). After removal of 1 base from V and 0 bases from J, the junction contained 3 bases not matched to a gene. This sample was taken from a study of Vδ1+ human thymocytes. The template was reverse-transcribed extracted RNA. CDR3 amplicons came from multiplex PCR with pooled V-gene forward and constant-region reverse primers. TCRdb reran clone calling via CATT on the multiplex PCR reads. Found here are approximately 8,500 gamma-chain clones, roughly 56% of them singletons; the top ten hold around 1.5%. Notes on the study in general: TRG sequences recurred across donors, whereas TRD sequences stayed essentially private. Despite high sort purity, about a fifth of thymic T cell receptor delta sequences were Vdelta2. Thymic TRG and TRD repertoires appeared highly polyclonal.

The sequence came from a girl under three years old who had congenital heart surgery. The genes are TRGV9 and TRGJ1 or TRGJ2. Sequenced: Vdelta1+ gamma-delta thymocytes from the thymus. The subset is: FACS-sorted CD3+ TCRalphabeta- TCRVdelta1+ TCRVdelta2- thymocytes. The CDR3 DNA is TGTGCCTTGTGGGAGGTTCAGAATTATTATAAGAAACTCTTT. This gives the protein CALWEVQNYYKKLF.